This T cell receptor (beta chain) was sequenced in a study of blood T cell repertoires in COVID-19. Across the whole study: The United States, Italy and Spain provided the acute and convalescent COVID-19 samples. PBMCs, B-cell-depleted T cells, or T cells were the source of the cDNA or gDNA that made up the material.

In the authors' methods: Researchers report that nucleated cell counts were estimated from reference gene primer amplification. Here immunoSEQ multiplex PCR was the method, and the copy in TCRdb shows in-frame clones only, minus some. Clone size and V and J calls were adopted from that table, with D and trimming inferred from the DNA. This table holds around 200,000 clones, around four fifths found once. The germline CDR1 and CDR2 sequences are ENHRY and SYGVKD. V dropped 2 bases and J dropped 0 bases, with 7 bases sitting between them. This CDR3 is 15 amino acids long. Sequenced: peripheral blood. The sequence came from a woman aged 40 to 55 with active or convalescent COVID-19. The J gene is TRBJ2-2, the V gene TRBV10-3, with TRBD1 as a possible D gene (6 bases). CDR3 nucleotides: TGTGCCATCAGTGAGGGACAGCCGAACACCGGGGAGCTGTTTTTT. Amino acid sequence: CAISEGQPNTGELFF.